This T cell receptor beta chain was identified in a study of T cell clonotyping in hematopoietic cell transplantation. General observations from the study: Broader posttransplant TCR repertoire diversity was predicted by graft donor and pretransplant recipient Inverse Simpson Index values.

Worth noting for this clone: As yet, its antigen is unknown.

The germline CDR1 and CDR2 sequences are MDHEN and SYDVKM. Trimming removed 7 bases at V and 3 bases at J, with 14 bases between. The CDR3 length is 14 residues. Some clones are missing from TCRdb's copy, which holds only in-frame ones; the method was immunoSEQ multiplex PCR. The data show about 8,100 clones, with about 88% seen just once and more than 4% held by the top ten. The TCR originated in a male patient between 60 and 69 years old who had an allogeneic stem cell transplant from a related donor, so the T cells may come from the graft donor. Some clones in this sample may be carry-over from other donors' samples. The material was peripheral blood mononuclear cells, obtained at the time of graft-versus-host disease after allogeneic stem cell transplant. This chain connects TRBV28 to TRBJ2-3; D may be TRBD1 (6 bases). The CDR3 bases are TGTGCCAGCATCCCCCAGGGGTCGACAGATACGCAGTATTTT. Translating it yields CASIPQGSTDTQYF.